This is a list of T cell receptor beta chains from one sample in a study of blood T cell repertoires in COVID-19. Measured with immunoSEQ multiplex PCR; TCRdb has only the in-frame clones, and not every one. This table has a few hundred thousand clones, 88% appearing once. Sequenced input: peripheral blood. The source is a man in his sixties who had recovered from COVID-19. Both conserved end residues are part of each CDR3. The D gene is left open where the match is weak. Rows give clone size only sometimes, using once, few, many, or a class for an expanded clone.

j_call v_call clone_size d_call cdr3_nt cdr3_aa
TRBJ2-7 TRBV7-3 - TRBD2 TGTGCCAGCAGCGCCAAGCGGGGGTCCTACGAGCAGTACTTC CASSAKRGSYEQYF
TRBJ2-7 TRBV5-1 - TRBD1 TGCGCCAGCAGCTTGGATCCCCCGACAGGGGGCTCCTACGAGCAGTACTTC CASSLDPPTGGSYEQYF
TRBJ2-1 TRBV9 - TRBD2 TGTGCCAGCAGCGGCCGGCGGGGGGGCTTGTCGGCGCGGATTAATGAGCAGTTCTTC CASSGRRGGLSARINEQFF
TRBJ2-5 TRBV5-1 - TRBD1 TGCGCCAGCAGCAGGGGACAGGGTTTTTCTTTAGAGACCCAGTACTTC CASSRGQGFSLETQYF
TRBJ2-7 TRBV5-1 once TRBD1 TGCGCCTCCGGGACAGGGCCTTACGAGCAGTACTTC CASGTGPYEQYF
TRBJ2-1 TRBV7-9 - - TGTGCCAGCAGTCCCTTCCCTGAGCAGTTCTTC CASSPFPEQFF
TRBJ2-7 TRBV27 once - TGTGCCGCCTTGGGGGGAGATAGTTGGTACGAGCAGTACTTC CAALGGDSWYEQYF
TRBJ1-1 TRBV18 few - TGTGCCAGCTCACCAAAAGGAACCACAGGGTCCACTGAAGCTTTCTTT CASSPKGTTGSTEAFF
TRBJ1-1 TRBV9 - - TGTGCCAGCCAGCGGGGCGCAGGCACTGAAGCTTTCTTT CASQRGAGTEAFF
TRBJ2-2 TRBV30 - TRBD2 TGTGCCTGGACCGCAGGACTAGCGGGGTCCCGCACCGGGGAGCTGTTTTTT CAWTAGLAGSRTGELFF
TRBJ2-5 TRBV5-6 - TRBD1 TGTGCCAGCAGCTTGGGGGACAGGGGGCGAAAGACCCAGTACTTC CASSLGDRGRKTQYF
TRBJ2-5 TRBV9 - - TGTGCCAGCAGCGTCACCCCGGGGTACCAAGAGACCCAGTACTTC CASSVTPGYQETQYF
TRBJ1-4 TRBV7-9 - - TGTGCCAGCAGCTTAGTAGGGCAGGCGGGGGAAAAACTGTTTTTT CASSLVGQAGEKLFF
TRBJ1-2 TRBV3-1/TRBV3-2 - TRBD1 TGTGCCAGCAGCCAAGACCCCGGACAGGGGAACTATGGCTACACCTTC CASSQDPGQGNYGYTF
TRBJ2-7 TRBV10-3 - TRBD1 TGTGCCATCAGAGAGGGACAGGGGGCGCCGAGGGGCTACGAGCAGTACTTC CAIREGQGAPRGYEQYF
TRBJ2-5 TRBV5-1 once TRBD2 TGCGCCAGCAGCAAGACTAGCGGGAGCCAAGAGACCCAGTACTTC CASSKTSGSQETQYF
TRBJ2-7 TRBV7-9 - - TGTGCCAGCAGCTTAGGAGGGTCGCCGGTGGAGCAGTACTTC CASSLGGSPVEQYF
TRBJ2-1 TRBV2 - - TGTGCCAGCAGTGGGGACACCCGACAGTTCTTC CASSGDTRQFF
TRBJ1-2 TRBV7-2 - - TGTGCCAGCAGCCTTTTGAGTGGCTACACCTTC CASSLLSGYTF
TRBJ2-1 TRBV5-1 few TRBD2 TGCGCCAGCAGCTACAGGACTAGCGGGGGGCATAACAATGAGCAGTTCTTC CASSYRTSGGHNNEQFF
TRBJ1-5 TRBV7-8 - - TGTGCCAGCAGCTTAGGGTTTGGGTCGGGGAATCAGCCCCAGCATTTT CASSLGFGSGNQPQHF
TRBJ1-1 TRBV5-6 - - TGTGCCAGCTTGCGACGGGGAATGAGGAACACTGAAGCTTTCTTT CASLRRGMRNTEAFF
TRBJ2-7 TRBV2 - - TGTGCCAGCAGTCGTAGGAGGGCCTCCTACGAGCAGTACTTC CASSRRRASYEQYF
TRBJ1-4 TRBV25-1 - - TGTGCCAGCAGTGACCTGTCCAGGGGTAAGGAAGAAAAACTGTTTTTT CASSDLSRGKEEKLFF
TRBJ1-4 TRBV6-6 - - TGTGCCAGCAGCCTCACTGGCGGACTGTTTTTT CASSLTGGLFF
TRBJ1-1 TRBV20-1 - TRBD1 TGCAGTGCTTGGGACAGGTCGGTTTTCTTT CSAWDRSVFF
TRBJ1-6 TRBV7-2 - - TGTGCCAGCAGCCCCGTCGGGTCTAATTCACCCCTCCACTTT CASSPVGSNSPLHF
TRBJ2-1 TRBV7-2 - - TGTGCCAGCAGCTTATCGACACGCGTTGTGTTGTGGAATGAGCAGTTCTTC CASSLSTRVVLWNEQFF
TRBJ1-2 TRBV9 - TRBD1 TGTGCCAGCAGCCCCCGGGACAGGGGGCTCGCACCGGGCTACACCTTC CASSPRDRGLAPGYTF
TRBJ2-7 TRBV5-1 once TRBD1 TGCGCCAGCAGCACGGGACAGGAGCAGTACTTC CASSTGQEQYF
TRBJ1-3 TRBV5-1 few - TGCGCCAGCAGCTTGGGGGCCTCTGGAAACACCATATATTTT CASSLGASGNTIYF
TRBJ2-5 TRBV18 - TRBD2 TGTGCCAGCTCACCTACTAGCGGGGTAAACCCCATGCAAGAGACCCAGTACTTC CASSPTSGVNPMQETQYF
TRBJ2-7 TRBV20-1 - - TGCAGTGCTTTTTCTCTAGCGCCGAAGTACTTC CSAFSLAPKYF
TRBJ1-2 TRBV3-1/TRBV3-2 - TRBD1 TGTGCCAGCAGCGTGGTCGGACAGGGGGTAGATCGGTTTCGTGGCTACACCTTC CASSVVGQGVDRFRGYTF
TRBJ1-2 TRBV5-1 - TRBD1 TGCGCCAGCAGCTTGGACAGGGGGATCAACTATGGCTACACCTTC CASSLDRGINYGYTF
TRBJ2-7 TRBV3-1/TRBV3-2 - TRBD1 TGTGCCAGCAGTATGGGTGCAGGGGGTGACGAGCAGTACTTC CASSMGAGGDEQYF
TRBJ2-2 TRBV11-3 once TRBD2 TGTGCCAGCAGCTTAACGGAGCGGGGGAGAAAAACGAACACCGGGGAGCTGTTTTTT CASSLTERGRKTNTGELFF
TRBJ2-5 TRBV5-4 - TRBD2 TGTGCCAGCAGCTTGCGTAGCGGGGTAAGAGAGACCCAGTACTTC CASSLRSGVRETQYF
TRBJ1-6 TRBV23-1 - TRBD1 TGCGCCAGGTCTGGCCCCGGGACAGGTAATTCACCCCTCCACTTT CARSGPGTGNSPLHF
TRBJ2-1 TRBV24-1 few - TGTGCCACCAGTGATGCGACGGGTAAGACAGGCCCGAGCTCCTACAATGAGCAGTTCTTC CATSDATGKTGPSSYNEQFF
TRBJ1-5 TRBV21-1 - - TGTGCCAGCAGCAAAGGGACAGGGAGGGAAGGAGGCAATCAGCCCCAGCATTTT CASSKGTGREGGNQPQHF
TRBJ1-2 TRBV7-5 - - TGTGCCAGAAGCCCAGGGTTTAGGACAGGGGGACTCTATGGCTACACCTTC CARSPGFRTGGLYGYTF
TRBJ1-1 TRBV18 - - TGTGCCAGCTCACTCGACAGGAACACTGAAGCTTTCTTT CASSLDRNTEAFF
TRBJ2-3 TRBV5-1 - TRBD2 TGCGCCAGCAGCTTGAGCTGGGGAGGGAGAACAGATACGCAGTATTTT CASSLSWGGRTDTQYF
TRBJ2-1 TRBV7-2 - TRBD2 TGTGCCAGCAGCCGCGGACTAGCGGGGGGGCTGCGCAATGAGCAGTTCTTC CASSRGLAGGLRNEQFF
TRBJ1-2 TRBV18 - - TGTGCCAGCTCACCTACTACGGAGTCCTCGTACTATGGCTACACCTTC CASSPTTESSYYGYTF
TRBJ2-4 TRBV4-2 - TRBD1 TGTGCCAGCAGCCAAGATGTAACAGGGGAAGCCAAAAACATTCAGTACTTC CASSQDVTGEAKNIQYF
TRBJ2-6 TRBV4-1 - - TGCGCCAGCAGCCAAGATATGGTACCGAGCTCTGGGGCCAACGTCCTGACTTTC CASSQDMVPSSGANVLTF
TRBJ2-4 TRBV2 - TRBD1 TGTGCCAGCAGGCTCGGACAGGGGGTAAACATTCAGTACTTC CASRLGQGVNIQYF
TRBJ2-1 TRBV2 - TRBD2 TGTGCCAGCAGTGAAACCCCTAGCGGGGGCCATGAGCAGTTCTTC CASSETPSGGHEQFF
TRBJ2-3 TRBV6-6 - - TGTGCCAGCAGGGTGTTCGGGTATGGTAGCACAGATACGCAGTATTTT CASRVFGYGSTDTQYF
TRBJ2-1 TRBV7-2 - - TGTGCCAGCAGCTTAGAGGGGGTCAGCAATGAGCAGTTCTTC CASSLEGVSNEQFF
TRBJ1-5 TRBV6-5 - - TGTGCCAGCAGCGGACAGTTAAGCAATCAGCCCCAGCATTTT CASSGQLSNQPQHF
TRBJ2-3 TRBV10-1 - - TGCGCCAGCAGTGAGTCGGCAGGGGATCGTACAGATACGCAGTATTTT CASSESAGDRTDTQYF
TRBJ1-5 TRBV21-1 few - TGTGCCAGCAGCAAAGGACAGGGGGATCAGCCCCAGCATTTT CASSKGQGDQPQHF